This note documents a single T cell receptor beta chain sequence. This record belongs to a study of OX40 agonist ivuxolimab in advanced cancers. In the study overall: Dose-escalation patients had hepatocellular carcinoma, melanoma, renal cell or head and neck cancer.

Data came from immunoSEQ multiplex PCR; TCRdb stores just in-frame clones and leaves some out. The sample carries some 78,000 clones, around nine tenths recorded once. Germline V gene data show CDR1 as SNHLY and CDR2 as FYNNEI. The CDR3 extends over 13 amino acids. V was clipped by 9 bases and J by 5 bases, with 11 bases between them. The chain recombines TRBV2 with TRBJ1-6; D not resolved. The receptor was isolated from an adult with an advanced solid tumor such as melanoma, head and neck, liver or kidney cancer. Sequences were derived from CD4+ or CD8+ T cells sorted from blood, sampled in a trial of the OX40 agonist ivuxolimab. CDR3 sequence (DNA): TGTGCCAGTTCTCCGTCAGATAATTCACCCCTCCACTTT. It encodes CASSPSDNSPLHF.